The source of this T cell receptor (beta chain) is a study of cytomegalovirus exposure and HLA in healthy donors. This clone was recorded a few times. The CDR3 runs to 14 residues. In germline, CDR1 is SGHAT, CDR2 FQNNGV. Trimming pared 5 bases from V and 5 bases from J, leaving 13 bases between. Amplification used 60 Vbeta primers and 13 Jbeta primers. Method: immunoSEQ multiplex PCR; TCRdb's copy keeps in-frame clones and lacks some. The repertoire holds 100,000 or so clones, with roughly 72% as singletons. V usage is TRBV11-2 and J usage is TRBJ2-1; perhaps TRBD2 as D (5 bases). The sequencing input was PBMCs. The receptor was derived from a man aged 25-45 years in good health and CMV-seropositive. Here the CDR3 reads CASSPRAENNEQFF. In nucleotides, the CDR3 is TGTGCCAGCAGCCCTCGAGCGGAAAACAATGAGCAGTTCTTC.